The clone carrying this T cell receptor beta chain appeared a few times. The study ran its PCR with 60 Vbeta and 13 Jbeta primers. In the authors' methods: A follow-up analysis tallied tens of millions of unique TCR beta chains, about 10 million shared. The assay was immunoSEQ multiplex PCR, and TCRdb's table has in-frame clones only and misses some. V and J calls and clone size follow that table, whereas D and trimming were derived from the DNA. The sample contains 150,000 to 200,000 clones, approximately 82% of which appear only once. This sample stems from a study of cytomegalovirus exposure and HLA in healthy donors. Study information: There were approximately 81 million unique TCRs (from HLA-typed donors) in an early data release.

CDR3 length: 15 amino acids. Trimming took off 6 bases at V and 0 bases at J, with 15 bases between the two ends. Germline CDR1 reads WSHSY; CDR2 reads SAAADI. This rearrangement joins TRBV10-2 to TRBJ2-7; TRBD2 might be the D (5 bases). The material sequenced was PBMCs. The clonotype originates from a male donor in good health and CMV-seronegative. The CDR3 loop reads CASSLRGLSSYEQYF. CDR3 sequence (DNA): TGCGCCAGCAGCTTACGTGGACTGAGCTCCTACGAGCAGTACTTC.